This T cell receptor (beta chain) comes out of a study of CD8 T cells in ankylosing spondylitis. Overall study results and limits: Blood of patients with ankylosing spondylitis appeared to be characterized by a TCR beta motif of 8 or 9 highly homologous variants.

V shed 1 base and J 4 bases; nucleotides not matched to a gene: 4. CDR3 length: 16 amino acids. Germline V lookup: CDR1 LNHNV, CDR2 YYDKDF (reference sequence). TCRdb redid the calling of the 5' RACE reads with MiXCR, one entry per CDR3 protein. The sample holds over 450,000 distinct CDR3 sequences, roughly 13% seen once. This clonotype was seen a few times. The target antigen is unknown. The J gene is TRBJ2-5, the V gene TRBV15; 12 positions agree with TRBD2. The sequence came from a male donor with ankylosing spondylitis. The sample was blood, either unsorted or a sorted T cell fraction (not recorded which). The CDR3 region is CATSRGTSGTRETQYF. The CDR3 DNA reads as TGTGCCACCAGCAGAGGGACTAGCGGGACGAGAGAGACCCAGTACTTC. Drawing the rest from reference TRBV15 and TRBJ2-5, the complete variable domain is DAMVIQNPRYQVTQFGKPVTLSCSQTLNHNVMYWYQQKSSQAPKLLFHYYDKDFNNEADTPDNFQSRRPNTSFCFLDIRSPGLGDTAMYLCATSRGTSGTRETQYFGPGTRLLVL.